These T cell receptor beta chains were read from a single sample in a study of blood T cell repertoires in COVID-19. The table came from immunoSEQ multiplex PCR; TCRdb's copy has only in-frame clones and leaves some out. Among over 200,000 clones listed, about 70% were seen once. Specimen: peripheral blood. Every receptor here comes from an elderly woman with acute or convalescent COVID-19. The CDR3 runs from the conserved cysteine through the conserved F or W. D genes are given only for firm matches. Not every row has a clone size; where given, it reads once, few, many or a size class.

V,J,D,size,DNA,CDR3
TRBV5-6,TRBJ2-2,TRBD2,.,TGTGCCAGCAGCTTGTGGACTAGCCCCGGGGAGCTGTTTTTT,CASSLWTSPGELFF
TRBV5-1,TRBJ2-3,.,.,TGCGCCAGCAGCTTGGAGCGGCTCACAGATACGCAGTATTTT,CASSLERLTDTQYF
TRBV14,TRBJ2-2,.,.,TGTGCCAGCAGCCAAGTAGGCAGGACGAACACCGGGGAGCTGTTTTTT,CASSQVGRTNTGELFF
TRBV19,TRBJ1-5,.,.,TGTGCCAGTAGTATTTTGGCAGGGAGGCCCAATCAGCCCCAGCATTTT,CASSILAGRPNQPQHF
TRBV10-2,TRBJ1-2,TRBD1,.,TGCGCCAGCAGTGAGTCTGGGGACAGCTCGACTATCTATGGCTACACCTTC,CASSESGDSSTIYGYTF
TRBV6-5,TRBJ2-3,.,.,TGTGCCAGCAGTTACGCTACAGGGGATACGCAGTATTTT,CASSYATGDTQYF
TRBV7-6,TRBJ2-1,.,many,TGTGCCAGCAGCTTAGAGGAGGGGTATCAGCAGTTCTTC,CASSLEEGYQQFF
TRBV18,TRBJ1-4,TRBD1,few,TGTGCCAGCTCACGGGGACAGGGGGATGAAAAACTGTTTTTT,CASSRGQGDEKLFF
TRBV6-5,TRBJ2-5,TRBD2,.,TGTGCCAGCGGGGGGACTAGCGGCCTCCAAGAGACCCAGTACTTC,CASGGTSGLQETQYF
TRBV28,TRBJ2-2,.,few,TGTGCCAGCAGTTTAAAACTAGCTCCCTCGAACACCGGGGAGCTGTTTTTT,CASSLKLAPSNTGELFF
TRBV21-1,TRBJ2-5,.,.,TGTGCCAGGGCATGGGACAGGCGACACCAAGAGACCCAGTACTTC,CARAWDRRHQETQYF
TRBV12-3/TRBV12-4,TRBJ1-1,.,.,TGTGCCAGCTCCCCCGGGGGGGGTGAAGCTTTCTTT,CASSPGGGEAFF
TRBV3-1/TRBV3-2,TRBJ2-3,TRBD2,once,TGTGCCAGCAGCCAAGAGTGGGGCACCGGGAGGGCCGCAGATACGCAGTATTTT,CASSQEWGTGRAADTQYF
TRBV2,TRBJ1-2,.,.,TGTGCCAGCAGTGCTGGGGCAGGGGTGGTTAATGGCTACACCTTC,CASSAGAGVVNGYTF
TRBV29-1,TRBJ1-4,.,.,TGCAGCGTCCAGGGGCGAGCTAATGAAAAACTGTTTTTT,CSVQGRANEKLFF
TRBV18,TRBJ1-3,TRBD1,.,TGTGCCAGCTCGCCAAGACAGGGCATCTCTGGAAACACCATATATTTT,CASSPRQGISGNTIYF
TRBV3-1/TRBV3-2,TRBJ2-1,TRBD1,few,TGTGCCAGCAGCCACGGACCCCGGACAGGGAGCTCCTACAATGAGCAGTTCTTC,CASSHGPRTGSSYNEQFF
TRBV20-1,TRBJ1-2,.,once,TGCAGTGCTCGTGAAACTACAGGGAATGGTGGCTACACCTTC,CSARETTGNGGYTF
TRBV6-1,TRBJ1-5,.,.,TGTGCCAGCAGTGAAGGGGGACTCCCCAATCAGCCCCAGCATTTT,CASSEGGLPNQPQHF
TRBV2,TRBJ1-4,TRBD1,.,TGTGCCAGCAAAGGGTCAGGGGGCGCCTTCAATGAAAAACTGTTTTTT,CASKGSGGAFNEKLFF
TRBV6-1,TRBJ1-1,.,.,TGTGCCAGCAGTGAAATAGTGGGGAGGACTTCATTTTTT,CASSEIVGRTSFF
TRBV5-1,TRBJ1-3,.,.,TGCGCCAGCAGCTTGGAAATCGGGGGGACGGCTGCGGGAAACACCATATATTTT,CASSLEIGGTAAGNTIYF
TRBV5-1,TRBJ2-3,TRBD2,.,TGCGCCAGCAGCCCCGGGACTAGCGGGACCACAGATACGCAGTATTTT,CASSPGTSGTTDTQYF